These 14 T cell receptor beta chains were all obtained from the same sample, sequenced in a study of vaccination effects on CD4 cells after COVID-19. Following 10 days of culture, CD4+ T cells were isolated. Participants each got two BNT162b2 or mRNA-1273 vaccine doses. Data came from immunoSEQ multiplex PCR; TCRdb stores just in-frame clones and leaves some out. Here the sample spans about 47,000 clones, under 80% being singletons. What these receptors recognize is not known. The material was CD4+ T cells from PBMCs cultured without peptide, obtained after COVID-19 vaccination. The receptor source for this set is a human donor who received a COVID-19 vaccine.

The V and J genes are TRBV5-1 and TRBJ1-1; TRBD1 matches 7 bases. V trimming: 3 bases; J trimming: 0 bases; junction bases outside the gene matches: 17. This CDR3 region has 19 residues. Germline values: CDR1 SGHRS, CDR2 YFSETQ. The CDR3 protein is CASSSGDSLTPSVNTEAFF. The CDR3 DNA sequence: TGCGCCAGCAGCTCAGGGGACAGCCTAACCCCCTCCGTGAACACTGAAGCTTTCTTT.

This chain links TRBV24-1 with TRBJ1-5; 8 positions match TRBD1. V shed 1 base, J shed 16 bases, and the junction held 5 bases outside the gene matches. Germline-derived CDR1 and CDR2 are KGHDR and SFDVKD. CDR3 length equals 12 residues. CDR3 in DNA: TGTGCCACCAGTGATTTCCGGACAGGGTATCATTTT. Its translation: CATSDFRTGYHF.

The rearrangement uses TRBV4-2 and TRBJ2-7, with 7 bases lining up with TRBD2. Losses at the gene ends were 2 bases for V and 0 bases for J; bases not matched to a gene: 13. This CDR3 is 18 amino acids long. From germline, CDR1 is LGHNA and CDR2 YNFKEQ. This CDR3 is CASSQSLLPSGSSYEQYF. CDR3 nucleotide sequence: TGTGCCAGCAGCCAATCCCTGCTCCCTAGCGGTAGCTCCTACGAGCAGTACTTC.

Only one count was recorded for this clone. The CDR3 spells CASRLGQGDGYTF. The CDR3 nucleotides read TGTGCCAGCAGACTCGGACAGGGAGATGGCTACACCTTC. The chain carries TRBV7-9 and TRBJ1-2, with 8 bases lining up with TRBD1. Germline V gene sequence: CDR1 SEHNR, CDR2 FQNEAQ (reference sequence). CDR3 length equals 13 residues. With V trimmed by 6 bases and J by 6 bases, 6 bases remained unmatched.

The chain is built from TRBV6-4 and TRBJ1-2; tentative D call: TRBD1 (6 bases). The CDR3 spans 17 residues. Per the germline V gene, CDR1 is MRHNA and CDR2 is SNTAGT. Trimming took 5 bases from V and 5 from J, leaving 24 bases between them. This CDR3 reads CASSLNDKDRRGYGYTF. The CDR3 nucleotides read TGTGCCAGCAGTTTAAATGATAAGGACAGAAGGGGTTATGGCTACACCTTC.

The chain uses TRBV6-5 and TRBJ2-5, with TRBD1 matching over 9 bases. Germline CDR1 MNHEY, CDR2 SVGAGI. Unmatched junction bases numbered 9, after V lost 5 bases and J lost 5 bases. There are 15 residues in the CDR3. DNA of the CDR3: TGTGCCAGCAGTAAAACCGGGACAGGGATGGAGACCCAGTACTTC. The encoded protein is CASSKTGTGMETQYF.

V gene TRBV19 combines with J gene TRBJ1-5; possible D gene TRBD1, 6 bases. This CDR3 has 16 residues. Trimming stripped 3 bases from V and 1 base from J, with 13 bases between. Germline lookup yields CDR1 LNHDA and CDR2 SQIVND (reference sequence). The CDR3 DNA sequence: TGTGCCAGTAGTATGAACAGGGTGGCGAGCAATCAGCCCCAGCATTTT. This codes for CASSMNRVASNQPQHF.

About this clone: Within the sample, other DNA sequences also encode this same CDR3. This chain joins TRBV5-1 and TRBJ1-5; TRBD1 agrees at 7 bases. CDR1 SGHRS and CDR2 YFSETQ come from the germline V gene. The length of the CDR3 is 15 residues. V gave up 0 bases and J gave up 4 bases; unmatched junction bases: 4. In nucleotides, the CDR3 is TGCGCCAGCAGCTTGGAAGGGGGCCGAAATCAGCCCCAGCATTTT. This encodes CASSLEGGRNQPQHF.

This clone appeared a few times. V and J are TRBV5-1 and TRBJ2-2; D gene ambiguous. In germline, CDR1 is SGHRS, CDR2 YFSETQ. V gave up 0 bases and J gave up 4 bases, with 4 bases separating them. CDR3 length equals 13 residues. In DNA, the CDR3 is TGCGCCAGCAGCTTGGATCCCACCGGGGAGCTGTTTTTT. This sequence encodes CASSLDPTGELFF.

The chain employs TRBV19 and TRBJ2-7; D is possibly TRBD1 (6 bases). This CDR3 is 15 amino acids long. Germline loops: CDR1 LNHDA, CDR2 SQIVND (reference sequence). The V gene lost 2 bases and the J gene lost 4 bases, with 15 bases spanning the gap. The CDR3 is CASSITNQGIYEQYF. The DNA for the CDR3 is TGTGCCAGTAGTATAACGAACCAGGGGATATACGAGCAGTACTTC. Full variable domain (outside the CDR3, taken from reference TRBV19 and TRBJ2-7): DGGITQSPKYLFRKEGQNVTLSCEQNLNHDAMYWYRQDPGQGLRLIYYSQIVNDFQKGDIAEGYSVSREKKESFPLTVTSAQKNPTAFYLCASSITNQGIYEQYFGPGTRLTVT.

The chain carries TRBV5-6 and TRBJ1-2, with 7 nucleotides matching TRBD1. With 4 bases clipped from V and 6 bases from J, the junction kept 6 bases outside the gene matches. CDR1 and CDR2 (germline): SGHDT, YYEEEE. CDR3 size: 13 residues. DNA for the CDR3: TGTGCCAGCAGCCCTACAGGGGTGGATGGCTACACCTTC. Amino acid sequence: CASSPTGVDGYTF.

The chain carries TRBV7-2 and TRBJ1-3; TRBD1 aligns across 8 bases. CDR3 length equals 16 residues. The ends lost 4 bases at V and 4 bases at J; junction bases unmatched: 9. Germline CDR1 and CDR2: SGHTA and FQGNSA. The CDR3 reads CASSSSDRVSGNTIYF. The CDR3 DNA sequence: TGTGCCAGCAGCTCCTCGGACAGGGTGTCCGGAAACACCATATATTTT.

The chain couples TRBV10-3 to TRBJ2-3; 7 bases fit TRBD1. V lost 6 bases, J lost 1 base, and 10 bases stayed unmatched. CDR1 is ENHRY and CDR2 is SYGVKD in the germline V gene. This CDR3 contains 16 residues. The DNA for the CDR3 is TGTGCCATCAGCTTACAGGGGCCGCTTGGCACAGATACGCAGTATTTT. Residues: CAISLQGPLGTDTQYF.

This rearrangement joins TRBV6-5 to TRBJ2-4; a weak D match, TRBD1 (6 bases). The CDR3 is made up of 14 amino acids. Germline CDR1 reads MNHEY; CDR2 reads SVGAGI. V lost 2 bases to trimming and J lost 8 bases, with 13 bases between them. The CDR3 spells CASSYGAGADIQYF. The CDR3 bases are TGTGCCAGCAGTTACGGGGCAGGGGCGGACATTCAGTACTTC.